This T cell receptor (beta chain) was sequenced for a study of T-cell reconstitution after alpha-beta-depleted transplantation in children. Regarding the study as a whole: When one year had passed after transplant, most T-cell counts and diversity came from newly produced T cells. Diversity of TCRbeta at day 60 was high in some patients, arising from surviving recipient T cells and thymic progenitors. Reports say that about two months after transplant, the alpha-beta T cells came out of several hundred graft clones that had expanded.

This clonotype was counted many times. Its specificity is unknown. The ends were cut back, 6 bases at V and 7 bases at J, with 10 bases in the middle. The CDR3 has 12 amino acids. CDR1 and CDR2 (germline): SNHLY, FYNNEI. This sample's TCRbeta library carried unique molecular identifier barcodes. TCRdb re-called the PCR reads with MiXCR, one entry per CDR3 protein. The sample lists thousands of distinct CDR3 sequences, 26% seen once, with approximately 35% in the top ten. The sequences come from PBMCs, mostly from graft donor cells, collected 60 days after TCRalphabeta/CD19-depleted stem cell transplant. The chain has TRBV2 and TRBJ2-1; D ambiguous. The clonotype originates from a male patient aged 2-15 years who had a stem cell transplant for acute lymphoblastic leukemia, so the T cells may come from the graft donor. The CDR3 DNA reads as TGTGCCAGCAGCAGACTTTGGAATGAGCAGTTCTTC. This sequence encodes CASSRLWNEQFF.